This T cell receptor beta chain was identified in a study of PD-1 blockade in classical Hodgkin lymphoma. Points from the study as a whole: Unlike CD8+ TCR diversity, which did not rise significantly by C4D1, CD4+ TCR diversity did.

The V gene end was trimmed by 4 bases and the J gene end by 7 bases; junction bases not matched to a gene: 8. CDR1 and CDR2 (germline): SGHTS, YDEGEE. CDR3 size: 15 residues. Comments on this clone: Its antigen is unknown.

Time point defined: cycle 4 day 1 (C4D1), after 6 weeks of nivolumab. In every patient, relapse followed autologous stem cell transplantation, while exposure to brentuximab vedotin differed. Using immunoSEQ multiplex PCR, the repertoire was profiled, and TCRdb retains in-frame clones only, with some absent. This sample has more than 75,000 clones; approximately 94% occur once, and the top ten carry 2%. The J gene is TRBJ1-5, the V gene TRBV5-8; TRBD1 agrees at 10 bases. The sample consisted of peripheral blood mononuclear cells (PBMCs), taken before the fourth cycle of nivolumab. This receptor was obtained from a human donor with classical Hodgkin lymphoma. The CDR3 spells CASSAGDRGYQPQHF. Here the CDR3 DNA reads TGTGCCAGCAGCGCGGGGGACAGGGGATACCAGCCCCAGCATTTT. Based on the CDR3 plus reference TRBV5-8 and TRBJ1-5, the full variable domain is EAGVTQSPTHLIKTRGQQATLRCSPISGHTSVYWYQQALGLGLQFLLWYDEGEERNRGNFPPRFSGRQFPNYSSELNVNALELEDSALYLCASSAGDRGYQPQHFGDGTRLSIL.